These 24 T cell receptor beta chains originate from one sample sequenced in a study of beta chain features in type 1 diabetes. The sequenced template was cDNA made from the entire isolated RNA. The data were produced by immunoSEQ multiplex PCR, yet TCRdb's version contains in-frame clones alone and is incomplete. The data show hundreds of thousands of clones, 15% to 20% seen once. Sequences were obtained from naive CD4+ T cells from blood. The receptors were gathered from a woman under 30 in good health.

The rearrangement joins TRBV18 to TRBJ2-1; TRBD2 aligns across 16 bases. V gave up 0 bases and J gave up 8 bases; unmatched junction bases: 4. Germline CDR1 is KGHSH and CDR2 is LQKENI. The CDR3 extends over 17 amino acids. DNA for the CDR3: TGTGCCAGCTCACCACCGGGACTAGCGGGAGGGAAGTATGAGCAGTTCTTC. Translating it yields CASSPPGLAGGKYEQFF.

This clone has a handful of counts. This same CDR3 is encoded by further DNA sequences in the sample. The rearrangement joins TRBV7-9 to TRBJ2-5; D may be TRBD1 (5 bases). The V gene's germline CDR1 is SEHNR and CDR2 FQNEAQ (reference sequence). The CDR3 sequence is 13 residues long. V lost 5 bases to trimming and J lost 2 bases, with 9 bases between them. The CDR3 loop reads CASSQDSQETQYF. The CDR3 region has the DNA TGTGCCAGCAGCCAAGACAGTCAAGAGACCCAGTACTTC.

This rearrangement joins TRBV7-9 to TRBJ2-5; 8 bases agree with TRBD2. Germline loops: CDR1 SEHNR, CDR2 FQNEAQ (reference sequence). J was trimmed by 6 bases and V by 5 bases; bases with no gene match: 11. This CDR3 has 15 amino acids. CDR3 nucleotides: TGTGCCAGCAGCCCCCAGCGGGAGTCCTGGAAGACCCAGTACTTC. This sequence encodes CASSPQRESWKTQYF.

The chain joins TRBV5-4 to TRBJ2-5; 7 bases map to TRBD2. The V gene's germline CDR1 is SGHNT and CDR2 YYREEE (reference sequence). The CDR3 extends over 15 amino acids. Unmatched junction bases numbered 7, after V lost 4 bases and J lost 1 base. The CDR3 sequence is CASSPRAGSQETQYF. The CDR3 DNA is TGTGCCAGCAGCCCCCGAGCGGGGAGCCAAGAGACCCAGTACTTC.

There are a few counts of this clone. This chain uses TRBV6-1 with TRBJ1-2; D is unresolved. The CDR3 is 14 residues long. V was shortened by 0 bases and J by 5 bases, with 10 bases between the two germline ends. Germline V gives CDR1 MNHNS, CDR2 SASEGT. CDR3 DNA sequence: TGTGCCAGCAGTGAAGCAGGAAGAGATTATGGCTACACCTTC. Its protein is CASSEAGRDYGYTF.

This clone was counted between two and nine times. The chain combines TRBV18 with TRBJ2-1; D might be TRBD2 (7 bases). The CDR3 is made up of 15 amino acids. Germline values: CDR1 KGHSH, CDR2 LQKENI. Between the trimmed V and J ends, which lost 2 bases and 6 bases, there was a span of 14 bases. The CDR3 DNA follows: TGTGCCAGCTCACCAGTTGCGGGGGCGCGCAATGAGCAGTTCTTC. Encoded protein: CASSPVAGARNEQFF.

This clone has only a few counts. The rearrangement uses TRBV27 and TRBJ2-7; D might be TRBD1 (6 bases). Germline CDR1 reads MNHEY; CDR2 reads SMNVEV (reference sequence). The V gene lost 6 bases and the J gene lost 6 bases, with 18 bases spanning the gap. CDR3 length: 14 residues. The CDR3 here is CASRDWDTKGEQYF. CDR3 DNA sequence: TGTGCCAGCAGGGACTGGGACACCAAGGGCGAGCAGTACTTC.

This sequence joins TRBV2 and TRBJ2-7; D is possibly TRBD1 or TRBD2 (5 bases each). The CDR3 length is 14 residues. V dropped 6 bases and J dropped 0 bases, with 12 bases sitting between them. Germline lookup yields CDR1 SNHLY and CDR2 FYNNEI. The CDR3 here is CASRVGRSSYEQYF. CDR3 nucleotide sequence: TGTGCCAGCAGAGTGGGACGGAGCTCCTACGAGCAGTACTTC.

This clone was counted between two and nine times. The chain links TRBV27 to TRBJ1-2; TRBD1 might be the D (6 bases). The CDR3 loop spans 15 amino acids. Per germline, CDR1 MNHEY and CDR2 SMNVEV (reference sequence). Trimming pared 2 bases from V and 8 bases from J, leaving 18 bases between. The CDR3 DNA follows: TGTGCCAGCAGTTTAAAACCATGGGGGGCTCGGGGCTACACCTTC. Translated, it gives CASSLKPWGARGYTF.

This clone was counted a few times. The chain uses TRBV10-3 and TRBJ1-2; weak D call: TRBD1 (6 bases). Trimming took 4 bases from V and 6 from J, leaving 9 bases between them. Germline lookup yields CDR1 ENHRY and CDR2 SYGVKD. The CDR3 runs 12 residues. CDR3 nucleotides: TGTGCCATCAGTGCTAGGGGGGATGGCTACACCTTC. Translating it yields CAISARGDGYTF.

V is TRBV7-8 and J is TRBJ1-1; D not resolved. CDR1 and CDR2 (germline): SGHVS, FQNEAQ. V lost 4 bases and J lost 0, with 15 bases in between. The CDR3 extends over 16 amino acids. This CDR3 reads CASSSRMAALNTEAFF. CDR3 DNA: TGTGCCAGCAGCTCCAGGATGGCAGCGCTGAACACTGAAGCTTTCTTT.

About this clone itself: Other DNA sequences in the same sample also yield this CDR3. V and J are TRBV28 and TRBJ2-7, with TRBD2 matching 7 bases. The V gene end was trimmed by 3 bases and the J gene end by 4 bases; junction bases not matched to a gene: 3. Germline V gene sequence: CDR1 MDHEN, CDR2 SYDVKM. CDR3 length: 13 residues. The CDR3 region is CASSLPGGYEQYF. CDR3 sequence (DNA): TGTGCCAGCAGTTTGCCCGGGGGGTACGAGCAGTACTTC. The full variable domain, with the rest looked up from reference TRBV28 and TRBJ2-7, is DVKVTQSSRYLVKRTGEKVFLECVQDMDHENMFWYRQDPGLGLRLIYFSYDVKMKEKGDIPEGYSVSREKKERFSLILESASTNQTSMYLCASSLPGGYEQYFGPGTRLTVT.

Concerning this clone: This sample also contains other DNA sequences that code for the same CDR3. The CDR3 bases are TGTGCCAGCAGTTCCGGACAGGGCGGAGGCTACACCTTC. This codes for CASSSGQGGGYTF. This rearrangement joins TRBV28 to TRBJ1-2; 8 nucleotides agree with TRBD1. From germline, CDR1 is MDHEN and CDR2 SYDVKM. The CDR3 is 13 residues long. Losses at the gene ends were 4 bases for V and 8 bases for J; bases not matched to a gene: 6.

This clone was detected only a few times. The chain uses TRBV7-2 and TRBJ2-5; D is undetermined. Germline V gene data show CDR1 as SGHTA and CDR2 as FQGNSA. The CDR3 runs 14 residues. Trimming took 2 bases from V and 2 from J, leaving 9 bases between them. CDR3: CASSLRVSQETQYF. The CDR3 DNA sequence: TGTGCCAGCAGCTTAAGAGTCAGTCAAGAGACCCAGTACTTC.

This clone was detected a few times. The chain has TRBV2 and TRBJ2-4; D is undetermined. The CDR3 is 11 amino acids. Trimming removed 3 bases at V and 7 bases at J, with 4 bases between. In germline, CDR1 is SNHLY, CDR2 FYNNEI. In DNA form, the CDR3 reads TGTGCCAGCAGTGAGTCCAACATTCAGTACTTC. Translation: CASSESNIQYF. Complete variable domain (other parts from reference TRBV2 and TRBJ2-4): EPEVTQTPSHQVTQMGQEVILRCVPISNHLYFYWYRQILGQKVEFLVSFYNNEISEKSEIFDDQFSVERPDGSNFTLKIRSTKLEDSAMYFCASSESNIQYFGAGTRLSVL.

The chain is built from TRBV7-9 and TRBJ1-4, with 11 bases that match TRBD1. Per the germline V gene, CDR1 is SEHNR and CDR2 is FQNEAQ (reference sequence). The CDR3 extends over 14 amino acids. The V segment lost 4 bases and the J segment 7 bases; nucleotides outside the gene matches: 2. The CDR3 DNA reads TGTGCCAGCAGCTCCGGGACAGGGGGTGAAAAACTGTTTTTT. As protein: CASSSGTGGEKLFF.

This clone occurred a few times. The chain carries TRBV2 and TRBJ2-3; 11 bases agree with TRBD2. V lost 5 bases to trimming and J lost 2 bases; unmatched junction nucleotides: 9. Germline V CDR1 and CDR2: SNHLY, FYNNEI. The CDR3 runs to 17 residues. CDR3 nucleotides: TGTGCCAGCAGTAAACTTGGGACTAGCGGAACCACAGATACGCAGTATTTT. It encodes CASSKLGTSGTTDTQYF.

This clone was found a few times. This chain uses TRBV6-1 with TRBJ2-2; D call uncertain. Trimming left V 6 bases short and J 8 bases short, with 10 bases between. The germline V gene encodes CDR1 MNHNS and CDR2 SASEGT. The CDR3 has 12 residues. The CDR3 DNA reads TGTGCCAGCAGCGGGCGAAGGGGGGAGCTGTTTTTT. Residues: CASSGRRGELFF.

The chain uses TRBV19 and TRBJ1-5, with D hard to call. From germline, CDR1 is LNHDA and CDR2 SQIVND (reference sequence). The V and J ends lost 6 bases and 1 base respectively, with 13 bases between them. The CDR3 is 15 amino acids. CDR3 nucleotides: TGTGCCAGTAGGTACACCTCCGGGAGCAATCAGCCCCAGCATTTT. It is translated as CASRYTSGSNQPQHF. Full variable domain (remainder filled in from reference TRBV19 and TRBJ1-5): DGGITQSPKYLFRKEGQNVTLSCEQNLNHDAMYWYRQDPGQGLRLIYYSQIVNDFQKGDIAEGYSVSREKKESFPLTVTSAQKNPTAFYLCASRYTSGSNQPQHFGDGTRLSIL.

This clone has only a few counts. The chain has TRBV7-3 and TRBJ2-2; D unresolved. Germline V gives CDR1 SGHTA, CDR2 FQGTGA. The V end was cut by 5 bases, the J end by 0 bases, with 7 bases between. The CDR3 runs to 14 residues. The CDR3 sequence: CASSKFANTGELFF. As DNA, the CDR3 is TGTGCCAGCAGCAAATTTGCGAACACCGGGGAGCTGTTTTTT.

In this sample, this clone turned up a few times. The chain recombines TRBV13 with TRBJ1-3; D is ambiguous. Trimming stripped 4 bases from V and 2 bases from J, with 9 bases between. The CDR3 is made up of 14 amino acids. Germline CDR1 and CDR2: PRHDT and FYEKMQ (reference sequence). The CDR3 spells CASSSRTTGNTIYF. Written as DNA, the CDR3 is TGTGCCAGCAGCTCAAGGACTACTGGAAACACCATATATTTT.

This clone appeared a few times. The V gene is TRBV7-2, the J gene TRBJ2-6; the match to TRBD2 covers 8 bases. Germline CDR1 and CDR2: SGHTA and FQGNSA. V lost 3 bases to trimming and J lost 0 bases; unmatched junction nucleotides: 10. The CDR3 consists of 19 residues. CDR3 bases: TGTGCCAGCAGCTTCCTCAGGACTAGCTCCAGCTCTGGGGCCAACGTCCTGACTTTC. This gives the protein CASSFLRTSSSSGANVLTF. Full variable domain (outside the CDR3, taken from reference TRBV7-2 and TRBJ2-6): GAGVSQSPSNKVTEKGKDVELRCDPISGHTALYWYRQSLGQGLEFLIYFQGNSAPDKSGLPSDRFSAERTGGSVSTLTIQRTQQEDSAVYLCASSFLRTSSSSGANVLTFGAGSRLTVL.

The CDR3 DNA follows: TGTGCCAGCACCCTCACCGGGACAGGGCAAGAGACCCAGTACTTC. It yields the protein CASTLTGTGQETQYF. The chain joins TRBV2 to TRBJ2-5; 9 bases map to TRBD1. V shed 7 bases, J shed 2 bases, and the junction held 8 bases outside the gene matches. CDR1 is SNHLY and CDR2 is FYNNEI in the germline V gene. The CDR3 covers 15 residues.

This clone was recorded a few times. This chain uses TRBV5-4 with TRBJ2-2; D is undetermined. The CDR3 contains 14 residues. Trimming took 3 bases from V and 6 from J, leaving 12 bases between them. CDR1 SGHNT and CDR2 YYREEE come from the germline V gene (reference sequence). The CDR3: CASSSDASPGELFF. CDR3 bases: TGTGCCAGCAGCTCGGACGCTTCTCCCGGGGAGCTGTTTTTT.